The T cell receptor (beta chain) described here comes from a study of Ad26.COV2.S vaccination and SARS-CoV-2 variants. Whole-study context: Vaccine-arm donor from the placebo-controlled COV1001 Ad26.COV2.S trial. Study-wide points: People who got the vaccine or the placebo had similar non-spike TCR breadth. Total responses of T cells may have been underestimated by the analyses of TCR breadth and depth.

Stated treatment: about 20 received Ad26.COV2.S at low or high dose, single or two shots; 5 received placebo; per-sample allocation not given. Samples were taken on day 63 after the first vaccine or placebo injection. Recruitment in Boston yielded a donor of adult age, 18-55 years. Clones were sequenced by immunoSEQ multiplex PCR, and TCRdb holds only the in-frame ones, with some missing. The table includes about 680,000 clones, approximately 88% detected once. For this clone: Its antigen is unidentified.

V was clipped by 8 bases and J by 6 bases, with 14 bases between them. The germline V gene has CDR1 LNHDA and CDR2 SQIVND (reference sequence). The CDR3 has 13 residues. The J gene is TRBJ1-5, the V gene TRBV19, with D perhaps TRBD1 (5 bases). This TCR was recovered from a person between 18 and 65 years old who received the Ad26.COV2.S COVID-19 vaccine or a placebo. The sequences come from peripheral blood, collected in a trial of Ad26.COV2.S vaccine versus placebo. CDR3 region: CASGATGGQPQHF. For the CDR3, the DNA is TGTGCCAGTGGGGCCACTGGCGGTCAGCCCCAGCATTTT.